This TCR beta chain was obtained from a study of shared clonotypes between healthy human individuals. Here immunoSEQ multiplex PCR was the method, and the copy in TCRdb shows in-frame clones only, minus some. This sample has 600,000 to 750,000 clones, with 90% found just once. Adults of Caucasian background living in Nashville, Tennessee made up all donors. Per the germline V gene, CDR1 is MDHEN and CDR2 is SYDVKM. CDR3 length equals 18 residues. After removal of 5 bases from V and 2 bases from J, the junction contained 13 bases not matched to a gene. The sample comprised memory CD8+ T cells from PBMCs. The subset is: CD45RO+ cells pooled with CCR7-negative TemRA cells. The receptor comes from a man younger than 35 in good health. Some clones in this sample may be carry-over from other donors' samples. V gene TRBV28 combines with J gene TRBJ1-5; 9 bases are a match to TRBD1. The CDR3 DNA reads as TGTGCCAGCAGTCCACCGGGACAGGGACGTTTCGGCAATCAGCCCCAGCATTTT. Encoded protein: CASSPPGQGRFGNQPQHF.